One and the same sample provided the 25 T cell receptor beta chains below, sequenced in a study of chemoradiotherapy in HPV16-positive cancers. TCRdb's copy holds only in-frame clones and misses some; the assay was immunoSEQ multiplex PCR. The sample lists several thousand clones, just under 95% occurring once. This specimen was collected from a patient who underwent chemoradiotherapy. Receptor source: a human donor with HPV-associated anogenital cancer.

The chain combines TRBV19 with TRBJ2-2, with D hard to call. This CDR3 comprises 16 residues. V was trimmed by 3 bases and J by 3 bases, leaving 14 bases between them. Germline lookup yields CDR1 LNHDA and CDR2 SQIVND (reference sequence). The CDR3 region has the DNA TGTGCCAGTAGTATGTTTACCTCCCATGACACCGGGGAGCTGTTTTTT. It encodes CASSMFTSHDTGELFF. The whole variable domain, filled in from reference TRBV19 and TRBJ2-2, reads DGGITQSPKYLFRKEGQNVTLSCEQNLNHDAMYWYRQDPGQGLRLIYYSQIVNDFQKGDIAEGYSVSREKKESFPLTVTSAQKNPTAFYLCASSMFTSHDTGELFFGEGSRLTVL.

This clone appeared once. This chain uses TRBV6-1 with TRBJ1-4; 8 nucleotides match TRBD1. Looked up from germline, CDR1 is MNHNS and CDR2 is SASEGT. This CDR3 comprises 14 residues. Germline trimming cut 6 bases from V and 6 bases from J; bases unmatched to any gene: 6. CDR3 residues: CASRALTGDEKLFF. The CDR3 coding sequence is TGTGCCAGCAGGGCCTTGACAGGGGATGAAAAACTGTTTTTT.

The J gene is TRBJ2-5, the V gene TRBV14; 10 nucleotides agree with TRBD2. V lost 8 bases to trimming and J lost 3 bases; unmatched junction nucleotides: 12. The CDR3 consists of 16 residues. The germline V gene encodes CDR1 SGHDN and CDR2 FVKESK. For the CDR3, the DNA is TGTGCCAGCCGAACTAGCGGGGTTGTTTTGGAAGAGACCCAGTACTTC. Encoded protein: CASRTSGVVLEETQYF.

The chain has TRBV28 and TRBJ1-5, with 8 bases lining up with TRBD1. Germline assignment: CDR1 MDHEN and CDR2 SYDVKM. J was trimmed by 1 base and V by 4 bases; bases with no gene match: 3. CDR3 size: 15 residues. The chain's CDR3 is CASSSGGSSNQPQHF. As DNA, the CDR3 is TGTGCCAGCAGTTCAGGGGGCTCGAGCAATCAGCCCCAGCATTTT.

The chain uses TRBV7-2 and TRBJ2-1; D is unresolved. Trimming cost V 2 bases and J 7 bases, with 9 bases left between them. The V gene's germline CDR1 is SGHTA and CDR2 FQGNSA. The CDR3 sequence is 13 residues long. CDR3 sequence: CASSLLDQNEQFF. In DNA form, the CDR3 reads TGTGCCAGCAGCTTATTAGACCAGAATGAGCAGTTCTTC.

In this sample, this clone turned up once. This chain's CDR3 is CASRPLWGFTGELFF. Written as DNA, the CDR3 is TGCGCCAGCAGGCCCTTATGGGGGTTCACCGGGGAGCTGTTTTTT. The gene calls are TRBV5-1 and TRBJ2-2, with D tentatively TRBD1 or TRBD2 (5 bases each). The CDR3 totals 15 residues. Germline CDR1 is SGHRS and CDR2 is YFSETQ. The V end was cut by 5 bases, the J end by 4 bases, with 15 bases between.

The chain is built from TRBV18 and TRBJ2-5, with 9 bases that match TRBD1. Germline trimming cut 7 bases from V and 4 bases from J; bases unmatched to any gene: 4. The CDR3 is made up of 13 amino acids. Per germline, CDR1 KGHSH and CDR2 LQKENI. The CDR3 is CASCTGGGETQYF. The CDR3 coding sequence is TGTGCCAGCTGTACAGGGGGCGGAGAGACCCAGTACTTC.

The chain employs TRBV7-9 and TRBJ2-7, with D uncertain. Trimming cost V 5 bases and J 1 base, with 21 bases left between them. From germline, CDR1 is SEHNR and CDR2 FQNEAQ (reference sequence). This CDR3 contains 17 residues. The CDR3, as DNA: TGTGCCAGCAGCCTTTCGCCCTGGGATATGGGGTCCTACGAGCAGTACTTC. Protein sequence: CASSLSPWDMGSYEQYF.

This rearrangement joins TRBV7-6 to TRBJ2-3, with TRBD1 matching 8 bases. Germline trimming cut 4 bases from V and 3 bases from J; bases unmatched to any gene: 12. Germline-derived CDR1 and CDR2 are SGHVS and FNYEAQ. The CDR3 runs to 17 residues. CDR3 amino acids: CASSYAGTGVGTDTQYF. The CDR3 region has the DNA TGTGCCAGCAGCTACGCCGGGACAGGCGTGGGGACAGATACGCAGTATTTT.

The CDR3 loop reads CASSLLGTSPTGELFF. DNA for the CDR3: TGTGCCAGCAGTTTACTGGGGACGAGTCCGACCGGGGAGCTGTTTTTT. The rearrangement links TRBV28 to TRBJ2-2; perhaps D is TRBD1 or TRBD2 (5 bases each). Trimming shortened V by 2 bases and J by 5 bases, and 15 bases separated the two germline ends. The CDR3 sequence is 16 residues long. Germline values: CDR1 MDHEN, CDR2 SYDVKM.

The genes are TRBV7-9 and TRBJ2-2; D perhaps matches TRBD2 (6 bases). Trimming shortened V by 8 bases and J by 2 bases, and 15 bases separated the two germline ends. The CDR3 covers 15 residues. Germline CDR1 and CDR2: SEHNR and FQNEAQ (reference sequence). DNA of the CDR3: TGTGCCAGCCTCGGGGGTAGGGTTAACACCGGGGAGCTGTTTTTT. It yields the protein CASLGGRVNTGELFF.

V gene TRBV5-1 combines with J gene TRBJ1-5, with a possible D match to TRBD1 (5 bases). Germline V gene sequence: CDR1 SGHRS, CDR2 YFSETQ. Trimming cost V 0 bases and J 7 bases, with 14 bases left between them. The CDR3 is made up of 15 amino acids. The CDR3 reads CASSLGRGDDQPQHF. The CDR3 DNA reads as TGCGCCAGCAGCTTGGGCCGAGGGGACGACCAGCCCCAGCATTTT.

The V gene is TRBV19, the J gene TRBJ2-2; TRBD2 aligns across 9 bases. Germline CDR1 reads LNHDA; CDR2 reads SQIVND (reference sequence). The CDR3 runs to 15 residues. V shed 7 bases and J 1 base; nucleotides not matched to a gene: 4. The CDR3 DNA reads as TGTGCCAGTACGCTAGCGGGGTTGAACACCGGGGAGCTGTTTTTT. Protein sequence: CASTLAGLNTGELFF.

This chain joins TRBV7-2 and TRBJ1-4; TRBD1 might be the D (6 bases). Germline V CDR1 and CDR2: SGHTA, FQGNSA. V lost 4 bases to trimming and J lost 8 bases, with 14 bases between them. This CDR3 spans 14 amino acids. This CDR3 is CASSSGALKEKLFF. CDR3 sequence (DNA): TGTGCCAGCAGCTCAGGGGCTCTTAAGGAAAAACTGTTTTTT.

The gene calls are TRBV18 and TRBJ1-5; the match to TRBD1 covers 7 bases. The CDR3 runs 13 residues. In germline, CDR1 is KGHSH, CDR2 LQKENI. J lost 4 bases, V lost 3 bases, and 0 bases had no gene match. The CDR3 loop is CASSPTGNQPQHF. The DNA of the CDR3 is TGTGCCAGCTCACCGACAGGGAATCAGCCCCAGCATTTT.

The chain is built from TRBV9 and TRBJ2-1; TRBD2 matches at 9 bases. CDR1 and CDR2 from the germline V gene are SGDLS and YYNGEE. V shed 3 bases and J 4 bases; nucleotides not matched to a gene: 11. CDR3 length: 17 amino acids. Here the CDR3 reads CASSARLAATVYNEQFF. The CDR3 DNA follows: TGTGCCAGCAGCGCCAGACTAGCGGCGACGGTATACAATGAGCAGTTCTTC.

The chain links TRBV27 to TRBJ1-1; D is perhaps TRBD1 (6 bases). There are 13 residues in the CDR3. The germline CDR1 and CDR2 sequences are MNHEY and SMNVEV (reference sequence). V shed 7 bases and J shed 4 bases, with 13 bases lying between them. The CDR3 loop reads CASKRGALTEAFF. The DNA for the CDR3 is TGTGCCAGCAAGCGGGGGGCTCTCACTGAAGCTTTCTTT.

With respect to this clone: The same CDR3 can be traced to other DNA sequences in this sample. The gene calls are TRBV4-1 and TRBJ1-1; D ambiguous. The CDR3 totals 16 residues. V lost 0 bases to trimming and J lost 0 bases, with 11 bases between them. Per germline, CDR1 MGHRA and CDR2 YSYEKL. CDR3: CASSQEAGGLNTEAFF. The CDR3 bases are TGCGCCAGCAGCCAAGAGGCGGGAGGGCTGAACACTGAAGCTTTCTTT.

V usage is TRBV2 and J usage is TRBJ2-3; TRBD2 aligns across 8 bases. The CDR3 contains 15 residues. The V segment lost 6 bases and the J segment 0 bases; nucleotides outside the gene matches: 5. Per germline, CDR1 SNHLY and CDR2 FYNNEI. The CDR3 DNA follows: TGTGCCAGCAGCGTAGCGGGGACTAGCACAGATACGCAGTATTTT. Translated: CASSVAGTSTDTQYF.

The V call is TRBV6-6, the J call TRBJ1-3, with D possibly TRBD1 on 5 matching bases. V was pared by 0 bases and J by 4 bases, with 7 bases between. Germline V gene lookup returns CDR1 MNHNY and CDR2 SVGAGI (reference sequence). The CDR3 is made up of 14 amino acids. CDR3 residues: CASSYSGGGNTIYF. The CDR3 nucleotides are TGTGCCAGCAGTTACTCGGGGGGGGGAAACACCATATATTTT.

The chain recombines TRBV5-4 with TRBJ1-3, with no clear D. The CDR3 is made up of 15 amino acids. Germline loops: CDR1 SGHNT, CDR2 YYREEE (reference sequence). The ends were cut back, 9 bases at V and 0 bases at J, with 16 bases in the middle. The chain's CDR3 is CATRTDPDSGNTIYF. CDR3 nucleotides: TGTGCCACACGGACGGACCCCGACTCTGGAAACACCATATATTTT.

The rearrangement links TRBV10-3 to TRBJ2-3, with TRBD2 identical over 8 bases. Trimming at V came to 2 bases and at J to 3 bases, leaving 13 bases not matched to a gene. Germline lookup yields CDR1 ENHRY and CDR2 SYGVKD. This CDR3 is built from 18 residues. The CDR3 loop reads CAISEVINGRGRTDTQYF. The DNA of the CDR3 is TGTGCCATCAGTGAGGTCATTAACGGGAGGGGGAGGACAGATACGCAGTATTTT.

This chain uses TRBV4-1 with TRBJ2-5; 9 bases are a match to TRBD1. The trim removed 1 base at V and 4 bases at J, leaving 4 bases unmatched. The CDR3 is 15 residues long. CDR1 is MGHRA and CDR2 is YSYEKL in the germline V gene. The CDR3 is CASSQGQGGRETQYF. DNA of the CDR3: TGCGCCAGCAGCCAAGGACAGGGGGGTAGAGAGACCCAGTACTTC.

The chain joins TRBV5-1 to TRBJ2-2; unclear D gene. Germline V lookup: CDR1 SGHRS, CDR2 YFSETQ. CDR3 length: 15 residues. The V gene lost 4 bases and the J gene lost 0 bases, with 10 bases spanning the gap. CDR3 residues: CASSLDASNTGELFF. Here the CDR3 DNA reads TGCGCCAGCAGCCTTGACGCGTCGAACACCGGGGAGCTGTTTTTT.

CDR3 region: CASSDTTTGANVLTF. CDR3 DNA: TGTGCCAGCAGTGATACTACAACTGGGGCCAACGTCCTGACTTTC. The gene calls are TRBV6-1 and TRBJ2-6; no definite D call. Trimming shortened V by 3 bases and J by 2 bases, and 8 bases separated the two germline ends. Germline loops: CDR1 MNHNS, CDR2 SASEGT. This CDR3 region has 15 residues.